The 25 T cell receptor beta chains in this list originate from one sample, sequenced in a study of blood T cell repertoires in COVID-19. Sequenced by immunoSEQ multiplex PCR; TCRdb stores in-frame clones only, minus some. The sample holds 100,000 or so clones; over 75% are singletons and the top ten take around 4%. The sample consisted of peripheral blood. These receptors were collected from a man in his fifties or sixties with acute or convalescent COVID-19.

The chain recombines TRBV28 with TRBJ2-1; 10 bases match TRBD1. V gave up 6 bases and J gave up 11 bases; unmatched junction bases: 7. CDR3 length: 13 amino acids. Per germline, CDR1 MDHEN and CDR2 SYDVKM. The CDR3 sequence is CASRMTGGEQQFF. CDR3 DNA: TGTGCCAGCAGAATGACAGGGGGCGAACAGCAGTTCTTC.

J is TRBJ1-4 and V is TRBV28; D not certain. CDR1 MDHEN and CDR2 SYDVKM come from the germline V gene. With 2 bases removed from V and 7 bases from J, the gap between germline ends came to 5 bases. The CDR3 length is 12 residues. CDR3 amino acids: CASSLQVEKLFF. Written as DNA, the CDR3 is TGTGCCAGCAGTTTACAGGTTGAAAAACTGTTTTTT.

About this clone itself: The junction does not match germline at one end; this may be a read error. This sequence joins TRBV7-7 and TRBJ2-3; the match to TRBD2 covers 10 bases. The CDR3 loop spans 15 amino acids. Germline V gene lookup returns CDR1 SSHAT and CDR2 FNYEAQ (reference sequence). The CDR3 loop is CASSQTSGSTDTQYF. The CDR3 region has the DNA TGTGCTAGCAGCCAGACTAGCGGGAGCACAGATACGCAGTATTTT.

The chain combines TRBV7-8 with TRBJ2-5; 10 positions agree with TRBD2. This CDR3 is built from 17 residues. Losses at the gene ends were 7 bases for V and 2 bases for J; bases not matched to a gene: 13. Germline V lookup: CDR1 SGHVS, CDR2 FQNEAQ. The CDR3 loop reads CASTQIGTSAIQETQYF. The CDR3 region has the DNA TGTGCCAGCACCCAAATAGGGACTAGCGCTATACAAGAGACCCAGTACTTC.

This chain uses TRBV27 with TRBJ1-2; 8 bases are shared with TRBD1. CDR1 MNHEY and CDR2 SMNVEV come from the germline V gene (reference sequence). V gave up 7 bases and J gave up 6 bases; unmatched junction bases: 10. The CDR3 totals 14 residues. CDR3 in amino acids: CASKTGAQGDGYTF. CDR3 coding DNA: TGTGCCAGCAAGACAGGGGCCCAAGGCGATGGCTACACCTTC.

There are a few counts of this clone. This rearrangement joins TRBV6-1 to TRBJ1-4; tentatively, D is TRBD1 (5 bases). The CDR3 runs to 15 residues. Trimming took off 1 base at V and 8 bases at J, with 14 bases between the two ends. The germline V gene encodes CDR1 MNHNS and CDR2 SASEGT. CDR3 DNA sequence: TGTGCCAGCAGTGAAGGACTGGGGGGTTACGAAAAACTGTTTTTT. This gives the protein CASSEGLGGYEKLFF.

The chain uses TRBV6-6 and TRBJ1-1; tentatively, D is TRBD1 (6 bases). CDR3 length: 18 amino acids. Germline V lookup: CDR1 MNHNY, CDR2 SVGAGI (reference sequence). V was cut by 5 bases and J by 1 base, with 23 bases left in between. Here the CDR3 DNA reads TGTGCCAGCAGTCCCGTTCATGGGGGGAGGGGGAGGAACACTGAAGCTTTCTTT. Translation gives CASSPVHGGRGRNTEAFF.

Here the CDR3 reads CASSPRQGPYEQYF. The DNA for the CDR3 is TGTGCCAGCAGTCCCCGACAGGGCCCCTACGAGCAGTACTTC. The chain carries TRBV27 and TRBJ2-7, with 7 bases fitting TRBD1. The length of the CDR3 is 14 residues. Germline V gene data show CDR1 as MNHEY and CDR2 as SMNVEV (reference sequence). The junction had 6 bases not matched to a gene; V was cut back by 5 bases and J by 2 bases.

This clone has a single count. The V gene is TRBV29-1, the J gene TRBJ1-1; perhaps TRBD1 as D (5 bases). Germline loops: CDR1 SQVTM, CDR2 ANQGSEA. The CDR3 is made up of 11 amino acids. V lost 6 bases and J lost 6, with 11 bases in between. CDR3 residues: CSVADRAEAFF. The CDR3 coding sequence is TGCAGCGTCGCCGACAGAGCTGAAGCTTTCTTT. The whole variable domain, filled in from reference TRBV29-1 and TRBJ1-1, reads SAVISQKPSRDICQRGTSLTIQCQVDSQVTMMFWYRQQPGQSLTLIATANQGSEATYESGFVIDKFPISRPNLTFSTLTVSNMSPEDSSIYLCSVADRAEAFFGQGTRLTVV.

The CDR3 DNA reads TGCGCCAGCGCTGGGGCTAGCGGGGACAATGAGCAGTTCTTC. Encoded protein: CASAGASGDNEQFF. The chain employs TRBV5-1 and TRBJ2-1, with TRBD2 identical over 9 bases. V was clipped by 7 bases and J by 5 bases; unmatched bases: 7. The CDR3 runs 14 residues. CDR1 is SGHRS, CDR2 YFSETQ, per germline. Variable domain in full (rest from reference TRBV5-1 and TRBJ2-1): KAGVTQTPRYLIKTRGQQVTLSCSPISGHRSVSWYQQTPGQGLQFLFEYFSETQRNKGNFPGRFSGRQFSNSRSEMNVSTLELGDSALYLCASAGASGDNEQFFGPGTRLTVL.

V usage is TRBV6-5 and J usage is TRBJ2-7; 7 bases are shared with TRBD2. Unmatched junction bases numbered 14, after V lost 4 bases and J lost 5 bases. The germline V gene has CDR1 MNHEY and CDR2 SVGAGI. The CDR3 extends over 16 amino acids. Here the CDR3 reads CASSSPGSGKSHEQYF. CDR3 DNA sequence: TGTGCCAGCAGTTCCCCGGGGAGCGGGAAGTCCCACGAGCAGTACTTC.

The V and J genes are TRBV12-3 or TRBV12-4 and TRBJ1-2, with D maybe TRBD1 (6 bases). The CDR3 extends over 13 amino acids. The V gene lost 5 bases and the J gene lost 2 bases, with 9 bases spanning the gap. CDR3 DNA sequence: TGTGCCAGCAGTCCCCAGGGGAACTATGGCTACACCTTC. Translation: CASSPQGNYGYTF.

The chain is built from TRBV2 and TRBJ1-4; a possible D gene is TRBD1 (6 bases). Trimming cost V 7 bases and J 0 bases, with 12 bases left between them. The CDR3 length is 15 residues. From germline, CDR1 is SNHLY and CDR2 FYNNEI. The CDR3 sequence: CASIPKGATNEKLFF. In DNA, the CDR3 is TGTGCCAGCATCCCAAAGGGGGCAACTAATGAAAAACTGTTTTTT.

The chain recombines TRBV19 with TRBJ2-7, with 7 bases matching TRBD1. V was clipped by 5 bases and J by 2 bases; unmatched bases: 9. CDR3 size: 15 residues. The V gene's germline CDR1 is LNHDA and CDR2 SQIVND (reference sequence). The CDR3: CASSLTGTAAYEQYF. In DNA, the CDR3 is TGTGCCAGTAGTTTAACCGGGACAGCCGCCTACGAGCAGTACTTC.

The CDR3 loop reads CASSPFSRGMMDTQYF. Written as DNA, the CDR3 is TGTGCCAGCAGTCCCTTCTCGCGGGGCATGATGGATACGCAGTATTTT. This chain joins TRBV6-2 or TRBV6-3 and TRBJ2-3; TRBD2 is a possible D gene (6 bases). CDR3 length equals 16 residues. Trimming removed 5 bases from V and 6 bases from J, with 21 bases in between. The V gene's germline CDR1 is MNHEY and CDR2 SVGEGT.

V is TRBV13 and J is TRBJ2-1, with 10 bases aligning to TRBD2. The junction had 10 bases not matched to a gene; V was cut back by 5 bases and J by 6 bases. Germline V gives CDR1 PRHDT, CDR2 FYEKMQ (reference sequence). This CDR3 is 16 amino acids long. The CDR3 protein is CASSPASGSKFNEQFF. The CDR3, as DNA: TGTGCCAGCAGCCCTGCTAGCGGGAGTAAGTTCAATGAGCAGTTCTTC.

The chain is built from TRBV20-1 and TRBJ1-6; the match to TRBD1 covers 7 bases. CDR1 and CDR2 from the germline V gene are DFQATT and SNEGSKA (reference sequence). J was trimmed by 4 bases and V by 3 bases; bases with no gene match: 6. The CDR3 sequence is 15 residues long. CDR3 DNA sequence: TGCAGTGCTAGTGCCGGGACAGCTTATAATTCACCCCTCCACTTT. Encoded protein: CSASAGTAYNSPLHF.

The V and J genes are TRBV5-1 and TRBJ2-3; 10 bases line up with TRBD2. Trimming took 0 bases from V and 6 from J; bases not matched to a gene: 1. Germline V gene sequence: CDR1 SGHRS, CDR2 YFSETQ. The CDR3 runs 14 residues. The CDR3 sequence is CASSLASGSDTQYF. CDR3 nucleotide sequence: TGCGCCAGCAGCTTGGCTAGCGGGAGTGATACGCAGTATTTT. The complete variable domain, with remaining parts taken from reference TRBV5-1 and TRBJ2-3, reads KAGVTQTPRYLIKTRGQQVTLSCSPISGHRSVSWYQQTPGQGLQFLFEYFSETQRNKGNFPGRFSGRQFSNSRSEMNVSTLELGDSALYLCASSLASGSDTQYFGPGTRLTVL.

This clone appeared once. The chain joins TRBV6-5 to TRBJ2-2; 12 nucleotides match TRBD2. CDR3 length: 14 amino acids. Germline assignment: CDR1 MNHEY and CDR2 SVGAGI. Unmatched junction bases numbered 4, after V lost 8 bases and J lost 6 bases. CDR3 sequence: CASRTSGRPGELFF. In nucleotides, the CDR3 is TGTGCCAGCCGTACTAGCGGGAGGCCCGGGGAGCTGTTTTTT.

The rearrangement joins TRBV7-9 to TRBJ2-1, with TRBD1 as a possible D gene (6 bases). V was cut by 5 bases and J by 6 bases, with 14 bases left in between. The CDR3 has 14 amino acids. CDR1 SEHNR and CDR2 FQNEAQ come from the germline V gene (reference sequence). The DNA for the CDR3 is TGTGCCAGCAGCCCGTGGACAGTACCCAATGAGCAGTTCTTC. The encoded protein is CASSPWTVPNEQFF.

The V call is TRBV30, the J call TRBJ1-5; D is possibly TRBD1 (6 bases). CDR1 and CDR2 from the germline V gene are GTSNPN and SVGIG (reference sequence). With 2 bases removed from V and 7 bases from J, the gap between germline ends came to 15 bases. There are 14 residues in the CDR3. Here the CDR3 DNA reads TGTGCCTGGAGTAGGGCAGGGGCCGGGCAGCCCCAGCATTTT. Its protein is CAWSRAGAGQPQHF.

The V gene is TRBV7-3, the J gene TRBJ1-1; maybe TRBD1 (6 bases). The germline V and J ends were trimmed by 4 bases and 8 bases, with 14 bases remaining between them. From germline, CDR1 is SGHTA and CDR2 FQGTGA. The CDR3 length is 13 residues. The CDR3 reads CASSWTPGQEAFF. CDR3 sequence (DNA): TGTGCCAGCAGCTGGACCCCGGGACAAGAAGCTTTCTTT.

The V call is TRBV10-3, the J call TRBJ2-7, with 11 bases fitting TRBD2. Germline values: CDR1 ENHRY, CDR2 SYGVKD. The CDR3 has 18 residues. J was trimmed by 4 bases and V by 3 bases; bases with no gene match: 14. DNA for the CDR3: TGTGCCATCAGTGACCCCATAGCGGGGGGGCTTAGACCTTACGAGCAGTACTTC. As protein: CAISDPIAGGLRPYEQYF.

This rearrangement joins TRBV5-1 to TRBJ1-2, with D unclear. The length of the CDR3 is 15 residues. Trimming stripped 3 bases from V and 4 bases from J, with 16 bases between. The germline gives CDR1 SGHRS, CDR2 YFSETQ. CDR3 DNA sequence: TGCGCCAGCAGCTCCGGATCTAGACTGATCTATGGCTACACCTTC. Its translation is CASSSGSRLIYGYTF.

This sequence joins TRBV5-4 and TRBJ2-2; 7 nucleotides match TRBD2. Losses at the gene ends were 4 bases for V and 0 bases for J; bases not matched to a gene: 3. The V gene's germline CDR1 is SGHNT and CDR2 YYREEE (reference sequence). The CDR3 is 15 amino acids. The CDR3 DNA reads TGTGCCAGCAGCCGGAGCGGGGCGAACACCGGGGAGCTGTTTTTT. Its translation is CASSRSGANTGELFF.